Each of the 28 T cell receptor beta chains below was sequenced from the same sample in a study of T cells in pancreatic ductal adenocarcinoma. Selected pancreatic ductal adenocarcinoma patients had undergone surgery without neoadjuvant therapy. The data were produced by immunoSEQ multiplex PCR, yet TCRdb's version contains in-frame clones alone and is incomplete. The sample contains 97,000 or so clones, about 96% of which appear only once. Specimen: PBMCs. The receptor set was obtained from a human donor with pancreatic ductal adenocarcinoma.

This chain joins TRBV10-3 and TRBJ2-1, with 13 bases lining up with TRBD2. The V segment lost 5 bases and the J segment 8 bases; nucleotides outside the gene matches: 6. From germline, CDR1 is ENHRY and CDR2 SYGVKD. There are 15 residues in the CDR3. The CDR3 here is CAISRTSGSIDEQFF. The CDR3 bases are TGTGCCATCAGTCGGACTAGCGGGAGTATCGATGAGCAGTTCTTC.

The rearrangement joins TRBV2 to TRBJ2-1; 10 nucleotides line up with TRBD2. The germline V gene encodes CDR1 SNHLY and CDR2 FYNNEI. The CDR3 length is 15 residues. V was pared by 4 bases and J by 6 bases, with 6 bases of the junction left unmatched. For the CDR3, the DNA is TGTGCCAGCAGTGTGGAGCGGGAGGGCCGCAATGAGCAGTTCTTC. It encodes CASSVEREGRNEQFF.

V usage is TRBV7-2 and J usage is TRBJ2-1, with 8 bases identical to TRBD1. The CDR3 length is 14 residues. J lost 12 bases, V lost 5 bases, and 12 bases had no gene match. Germline CDR1 SGHTA, CDR2 FQGNSA. The CDR3 sequence is CASSLGGQAWGQFF. Written as DNA, the CDR3 is TGTGCCAGCAGCCTAGGGGGACAGGCGTGGGGGCAGTTCTTC.

The chain couples TRBV6-6 to TRBJ2-1; TRBD2 is a possible D gene (6 bases). This CDR3 region has 12 residues. V was clipped by 6 bases and J by 9 bases, with 12 bases between them. Germline V gene data show CDR1 as MNHNY and CDR2 as SVGAGI (reference sequence). Here the CDR3 reads CASSPPEGEQFF. The CDR3 DNA reads TGTGCCAGCAGCCCCCCGGAGGGTGAGCAGTTCTTC.

The chain has TRBV6-1 and TRBJ1-5; 7 bases are a match to TRBD1. The CDR3 consists of 15 residues. Losses at the gene ends were 3 bases for V and 3 bases for J; bases not matched to a gene: 5. Germline V gene lookup returns CDR1 MNHNS and CDR2 SASEGT. CDR3 DNA sequence: TGTGCCAGCAGTGACCAGGGACAGTCCAATCAGCCCCAGCATTTT. Translated: CASSDQGQSNQPQHF.

This chain uses TRBV10-1 with TRBJ2-2; 8 bases are a match to TRBD1. The V gene's germline CDR1 is WNHNN and CDR2 SYGVQD (reference sequence). The CDR3 runs to 15 residues. The V gene end was trimmed by 4 bases and the J gene end by 3 bases; junction bases not matched to a gene: 4. The CDR3 sequence: CASSAQGDDTGELFF. CDR3 coding DNA: TGCGCCAGCAGTGCACAGGGGGACGACACCGGGGAGCTGTTTTTT.

The rearrangement links TRBV28 to TRBJ2-7; a possible D gene is TRBD2 (6 bases). The V gene lost 5 bases and the J gene lost 7 bases, with 12 bases spanning the gap. The CDR3 sequence is 12 residues long. Per germline, CDR1 MDHEN and CDR2 SYDVKM. CDR3 bases: TGTGCCAGCAGTCCCCTACGGGGGGAGCAGTACTTC. This codes for CASSPLRGEQYF.

The chain joins TRBV10-3 to TRBJ1-5, with 8 bases aligning to TRBD1. V gave up 0 bases and J gave up 6 bases; unmatched junction bases: 13. Germline CDR1 reads ENHRY; CDR2 reads SYGVKD. This CDR3 comprises 18 residues. CDR3 residues: CAISESKGQGPLSQPQHF. CDR3 sequence (DNA): TGTGCCATCAGTGAGTCTAAAGGACAGGGTCCCCTTAGTCAGCCCCAGCATTTT.

The chain couples TRBV28 to TRBJ2-7, with D perhaps matching TRBD2 (5 bases). This CDR3 is 14 amino acids long. V was shortened by 5 bases and J by 3 bases, with 14 bases between the two germline ends. CDR1 MDHEN and CDR2 SYDVKM come from the germline V gene. The CDR3 sequence is CASSAKVGVYEQYF. The CDR3 nucleotides read TGTGCCAGCAGTGCCAAGGTCGGGGTCTACGAGCAGTACTTC.

The chain is built from TRBV18 and TRBJ2-2, with D possibly TRBD2 on 6 matching bases. The CDR3 length is 16 residues. Germline V gene lookup returns CDR1 KGHSH and CDR2 LQKENI. Deletions cut 3 bases from V and 0 bases from J, with 11 bases between. CDR3 protein: CASSPTDYANTGELFF. CDR3 sequence (DNA): TGTGCCAGCTCACCGACGGACTATGCGAACACCGGGGAGCTGTTTTTT.

This clone was observed a single time. The V call is TRBV9, the J call TRBJ2-7; the D gene is possibly TRBD2 (5 bases). The CDR3 is 13 residues long. Looked up from germline, CDR1 is SGDLS and CDR2 is YYNGEE. V was shortened by 7 bases and J by 1 base, with 12 bases between the two germline ends. The CDR3 here is CASARTGSYEQYF. The CDR3, as DNA: TGTGCCAGCGCCCGAACGGGGTCCTACGAGCAGTACTTC.

This rearrangement joins TRBV27 to TRBJ1-5; possible D gene TRBD1, 5 bases. Germline V gene data show CDR1 as MNHEY and CDR2 as SMNVEV (reference sequence). The CDR3 has 15 residues. V was pared by 0 bases and J by 1 base, with 7 bases between. The CDR3 region is CASSLSWGSNQPQHF. For the CDR3, the DNA is TGTGCCAGCAGTTTATCGTGGGGCAGCAATCAGCCCCAGCATTTT.

The J gene is TRBJ2-1, the V gene TRBV19, with D perhaps TRBD2 (5 bases). CDR1 is LNHDA, CDR2 SQIVND, per germline (reference sequence). Trimming took 5 bases from V and 7 from J, leaving 12 bases between them. This CDR3 is 13 amino acids long. Here the CDR3 reads CASSARRRNEQFF. The CDR3 DNA reads as TGTGCCAGTAGTGCCCGGCGGAGGAATGAGCAGTTCTTC.

The chain links TRBV6-5 to TRBJ2-3; D is uncertain. V lost 4 bases and J 0 bases, leaving 11 bases between the germline ends. Per germline, CDR1 MNHEY and CDR2 SVGAGI. The CDR3 is made up of 15 amino acids. The CDR3: CASSSRIHSTDTQYF. CDR3 nucleotides: TGTGCCAGCAGTTCCAGGATACACAGCACAGATACGCAGTATTTT.

In DNA form, the CDR3 reads TGTGCCAGCAGCTTACTGACTAGCGGGAGTGGCGAGCAGTACTTC. It yields the protein CASSLLTSGSGEQYF. The chain links TRBV7-6 to TRBJ2-7; 12 bases map to TRBD2. CDR1 is SGHVS, CDR2 FNYEAQ, per germline. Trimming removed 2 bases from V and 6 bases from J; junction bases left unmatched: 5. The CDR3 is made up of 15 amino acids.

This clone was picked up one time. The gene calls are TRBV5-8 and TRBJ2-7; D is unresolved. Germline CDR1 and CDR2: SGHTS and YDEGEE. Trimming cost V 2 bases and J 0 bases, with 6 bases left between them. The CDR3 contains 13 residues. The CDR3 loop reads CASSFTGSYEQYF. The CDR3 coding sequence is TGTGCCAGCAGCTTCACGGGCTCCTACGAGCAGTACTTC.

V and J are TRBV19 and TRBJ1-2, with TRBD1 matching 7 bases. Unmatched junction bases numbered 17, after V lost 5 bases and J lost 2 bases. Germline V gene sequence: CDR1 LNHDA, CDR2 SQIVND (reference sequence). The CDR3 is made up of 18 amino acids. CDR3 protein: CASSPRTGNWRGNYGYTF. DNA for the CDR3: TGTGCCAGTAGTCCAAGGACAGGCAACTGGAGAGGAAACTATGGCTACACCTTC.

In its sample, this clone was seen once. The rearrangement uses TRBV6-5 and TRBJ2-2; 9 nucleotides agree with TRBD1. The V gene's germline CDR1 is MNHEY and CDR2 SVGAGI. The CDR3 totals 15 residues. J gave up 7 bases and V 2 bases, and 5 bases lay outside the gene matches. The CDR3 DNA reads TGTGCCAGCAGTTACCGACAGGGGGTACTCGGGGAGCTGTTTTTT. It specifies CASSYRQGVLGELFF.

The chain joins TRBV5-4 to TRBJ2-7; D is undetermined. V lost 2 bases, J lost 2 bases, and 8 bases lay in between. The germline V gene has CDR1 SGHNT and CDR2 YYREEE (reference sequence). CDR3 length: 13 amino acids. CDR3 protein: CASSFNRAYEQYF. CDR3 sequence (DNA): TGTGCCAGCAGCTTTAACAGAGCCTACGAGCAGTACTTC.

The genes are TRBV5-4 and TRBJ2-7, with TRBD2 matching over 10 bases. The ends lost 0 bases at V and 3 bases at J; junction bases unmatched: 6. The germline V gene encodes CDR1 SGHNT and CDR2 YYREEE (reference sequence). The CDR3 loop spans 16 amino acids. In DNA, the CDR3 is TGTGCCAGCAGCTTGGCAGGGACTAGCGTCTTCTACGAGCAGTACTTC. It yields the protein CASSLAGTSVFYEQYF.

J is TRBJ1-5 and V is TRBV19; TRBD1 is a possible D gene (5 bases). In germline, CDR1 is LNHDA, CDR2 SQIVND (reference sequence). V lost 6 bases and J 5 bases, leaving 11 bases between the germline ends. CDR3 length: 13 amino acids. The CDR3 loop is CASRGEEYQPQHF. CDR3 DNA sequence: TGTGCCAGTAGAGGGGAGGAGTATCAGCCCCAGCATTTT.

The gene calls are TRBV6-1 and TRBJ2-7; TRBD1 matches at 9 bases. The CDR3 is 15 residues long. V was pared by 7 bases and J by 4 bases, with 11 bases of the junction left unmatched. Germline V gene sequence: CDR1 MNHNS, CDR2 SASEGT. For the CDR3, the DNA is TGTGCCAGCACACCGTCCGGGACAGGGATTTACGAGCAGTACTTC. As protein: CASTPSGTGIYEQYF.

The chain joins TRBV6-1 to TRBJ2-1, with TRBD2 as a possible D gene (5 bases). The germline V and J ends were trimmed by 4 bases and 3 bases, with 13 bases remaining between them. From germline, CDR1 is MNHNS and CDR2 SASEGT. This CDR3 is built from 15 residues. In DNA form, the CDR3 reads TGTGCCAGCAGTGTGTCCAGCGGATTCTACAATGAGCAGTTCTTC. It codes for CASSVSSGFYNEQFF.

This rearrangement joins TRBV2 to TRBJ2-3, with D perhaps TRBD1 (5 bases). The CDR3 totals 12 residues. Trimming took 6 bases from V and 5 from J, leaving 9 bases between them. In germline, CDR1 is SNHLY, CDR2 FYNNEI. CDR3 amino acids: CASSPQGDTQYF. The CDR3 DNA reads TGTGCCAGCAGCCCCCAGGGAGATACGCAGTATTTT.

The V and J genes are TRBV7-8 and TRBJ2-3, with 10 bases fitting TRBD2. V lost 4 bases to trimming and J lost 4 bases; unmatched junction nucleotides: 8. This CDR3 contains 16 residues. Germline assignment: CDR1 SGHVS and CDR2 FQNEAQ. The CDR3 nucleotides are TGTGCCAGCAGCTCGAGCGGGAGGGCCAGGGCAGATACGCAGTATTTT. Translation gives CASSSSGRARADTQYF.

The V gene is TRBV2, the J gene TRBJ2-1; D possibly corresponds to TRBD2 (5 bases). The CDR3 spans 14 residues. V was clipped by 6 bases and J by 6 bases, with 15 bases between them. The germline V gene has CDR1 SNHLY and CDR2 FYNNEI. CDR3 nucleotides: TGTGCCAGCAGGGAGGTAACTAGTCGCAATGAGCAGTTCTTC. Translated: CASREVTSRNEQFF.

V and J are TRBV18 and TRBJ1-2; weak D call: TRBD1 (6 bases). This CDR3 has 18 amino acids. V shed 3 bases and J shed 5 bases, with 25 bases lying between them. The germline gives CDR1 KGHSH, CDR2 LQKENI. The CDR3 coding sequence is TGTGCCAGCTCACCGGGGATACGGACAGAAATGGGACGGTATGGCTACACCTTC. Its translation is CASSPGIRTEMGRYGYTF.

The chain carries TRBV5-6 and TRBJ2-7; D unclear. This CDR3 region has 13 residues. The ends were cut back, 0 bases at V and 0 bases at J, with 4 bases in the middle. The V gene's germline CDR1 is SGHDT and CDR2 YYEEEE. In DNA, the CDR3 is TGTGCCAGCAGCTTGGGACACTCCTACGAGCAGTACTTC. It codes for CASSLGHSYEQYF.